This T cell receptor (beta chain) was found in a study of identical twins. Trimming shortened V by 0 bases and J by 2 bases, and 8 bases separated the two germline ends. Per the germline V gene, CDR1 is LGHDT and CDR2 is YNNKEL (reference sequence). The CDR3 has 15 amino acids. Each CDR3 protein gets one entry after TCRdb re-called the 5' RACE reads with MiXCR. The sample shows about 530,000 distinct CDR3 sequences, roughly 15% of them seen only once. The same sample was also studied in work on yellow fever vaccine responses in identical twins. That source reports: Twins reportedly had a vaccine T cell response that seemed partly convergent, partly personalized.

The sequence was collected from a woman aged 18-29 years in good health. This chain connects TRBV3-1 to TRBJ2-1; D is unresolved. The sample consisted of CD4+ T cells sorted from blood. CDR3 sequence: CASSQEVVPYNEQFF. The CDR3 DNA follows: TGTGCCAGCAGCCAAGAAGTCGTCCCCTACAATGAGCAGTTCTTC.